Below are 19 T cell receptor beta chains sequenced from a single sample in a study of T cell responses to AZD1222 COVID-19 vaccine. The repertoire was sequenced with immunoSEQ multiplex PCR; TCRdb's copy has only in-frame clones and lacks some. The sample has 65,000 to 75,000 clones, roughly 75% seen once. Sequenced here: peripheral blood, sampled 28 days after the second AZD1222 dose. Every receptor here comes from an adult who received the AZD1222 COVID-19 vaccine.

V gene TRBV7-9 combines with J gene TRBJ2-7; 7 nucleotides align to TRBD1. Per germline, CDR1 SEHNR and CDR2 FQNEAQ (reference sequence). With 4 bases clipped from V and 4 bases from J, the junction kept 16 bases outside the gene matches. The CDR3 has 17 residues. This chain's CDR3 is CASSSTHSTGDSYEQYF. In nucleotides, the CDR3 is TGTGCCAGCAGCTCCACCCATTCAACAGGGGACAGTTACGAGCAGTACTTC.

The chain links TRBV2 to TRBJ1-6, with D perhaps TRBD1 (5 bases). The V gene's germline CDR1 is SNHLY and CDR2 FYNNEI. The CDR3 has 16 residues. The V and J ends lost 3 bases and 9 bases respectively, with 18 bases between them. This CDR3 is CASSELRDPRTSPLHF. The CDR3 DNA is TGTGCCAGCAGTGAGCTTCGGGACCCGAGAACTTCACCCCTCCACTTT.

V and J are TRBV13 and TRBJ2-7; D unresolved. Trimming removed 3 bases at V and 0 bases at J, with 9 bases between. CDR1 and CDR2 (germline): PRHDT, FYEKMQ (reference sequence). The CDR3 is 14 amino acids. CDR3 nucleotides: TGTGCCAGCAGCTTTGTTTACAGCTCCTACGAGCAGTACTTC. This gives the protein CASSFVYSSYEQYF.

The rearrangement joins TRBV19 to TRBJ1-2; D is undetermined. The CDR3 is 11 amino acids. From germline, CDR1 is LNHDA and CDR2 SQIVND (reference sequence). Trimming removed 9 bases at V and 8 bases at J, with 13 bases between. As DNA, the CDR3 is TGTGCCAGCGAACGAGGTCGGGGCTACACCTTC. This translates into CASERGRGYTF. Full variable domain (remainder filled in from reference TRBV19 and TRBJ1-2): DGGITQSPKYLFRKEGQNVTLSCEQNLNHDAMYWYRQDPGQGLRLIYYSQIVNDFQKGDIAEGYSVSREKKESFPLTVTSAQKNPTAFYLCASERGRGYTFGSGTRLTVV.

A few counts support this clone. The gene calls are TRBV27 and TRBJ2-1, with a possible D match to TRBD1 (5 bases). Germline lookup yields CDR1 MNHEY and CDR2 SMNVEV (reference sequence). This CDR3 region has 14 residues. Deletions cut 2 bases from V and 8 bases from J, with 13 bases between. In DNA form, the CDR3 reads TGTGCCAGCAGTTTAGGTCCAGGGAAGGATGAGCAGTTCTTC. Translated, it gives CASSLGPGKDEQFF.

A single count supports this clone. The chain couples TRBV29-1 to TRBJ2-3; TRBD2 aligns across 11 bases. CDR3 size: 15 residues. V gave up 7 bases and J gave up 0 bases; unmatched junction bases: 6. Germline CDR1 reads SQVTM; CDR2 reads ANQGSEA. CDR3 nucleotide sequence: TGCAGCGCCGCGGGACTAGCGGATAGCACAGATACGCAGTATTTT. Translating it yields CSAAGLADSTDTQYF.

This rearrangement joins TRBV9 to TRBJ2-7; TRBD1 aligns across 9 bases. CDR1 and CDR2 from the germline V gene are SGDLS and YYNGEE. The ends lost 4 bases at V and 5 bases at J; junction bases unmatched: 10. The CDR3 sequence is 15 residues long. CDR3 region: CASSPFGGDRDEQYF. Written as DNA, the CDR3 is TGTGCCAGCAGCCCATTCGGAGGGGACAGGGACGAGCAGTACTTC. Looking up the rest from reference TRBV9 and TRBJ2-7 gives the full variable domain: DSGVTQTPKHLITATGQRVTLRCSPRSGDLSVYWYQQSLDQGLQFLIQYYNGEERAKGNILERFSAQQFPDLHSELNLSSLELGDSALYFCASSPFGGDRDEQYFGPGTRLTVT.

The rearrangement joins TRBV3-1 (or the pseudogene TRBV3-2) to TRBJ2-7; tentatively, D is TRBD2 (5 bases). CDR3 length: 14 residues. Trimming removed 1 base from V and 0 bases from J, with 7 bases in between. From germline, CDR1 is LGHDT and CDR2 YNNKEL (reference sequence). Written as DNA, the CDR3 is TGTGCCAGCAGCCAAGCACGGGGCTCCTACGAGCAGTACTTC. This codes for CASSQARGSYEQYF.

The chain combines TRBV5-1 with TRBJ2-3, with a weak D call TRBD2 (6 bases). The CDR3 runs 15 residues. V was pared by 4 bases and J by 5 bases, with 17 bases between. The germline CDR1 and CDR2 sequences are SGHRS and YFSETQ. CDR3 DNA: TGCGCCAGCAGCGCTCGACCAGAAGCGGGAGATACGCAGTATTTT. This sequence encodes CASSARPEAGDTQYF.

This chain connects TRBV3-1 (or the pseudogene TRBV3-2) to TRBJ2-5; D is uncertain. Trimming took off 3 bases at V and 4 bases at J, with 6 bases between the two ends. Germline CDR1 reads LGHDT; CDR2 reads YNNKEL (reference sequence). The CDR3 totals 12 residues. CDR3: CASSHFPETQYF. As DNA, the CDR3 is TGTGCCAGCAGCCACTTCCCAGAGACCCAGTACTTC.

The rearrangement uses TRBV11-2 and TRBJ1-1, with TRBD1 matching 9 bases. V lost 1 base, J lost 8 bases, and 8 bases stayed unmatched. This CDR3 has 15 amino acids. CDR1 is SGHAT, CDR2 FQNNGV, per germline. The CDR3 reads CASSLGTGEFTEAFF. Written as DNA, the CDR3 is TGTGCCAGCAGCTTAGGGACAGGGGAATTTACCGAAGCTTTCTTT.

CDR3 DNA sequence: TGTGCCAGCTCACCACCCAACAGGGGTGTCAATGAGCAGTTCTTC. This translates into CASSPPNRGVNEQFF. The chain links TRBV18 to TRBJ2-1; 7 bases line up with TRBD1. The ends lost 0 bases at V and 6 bases at J; junction bases unmatched: 5. The CDR3 spans 15 residues. The germline V gene encodes CDR1 KGHSH and CDR2 LQKENI. The full variable domain, with the rest looked up from reference TRBV18 and TRBJ2-1, is NAGVMQNPRHLVRRRGQEARLRCSPMKGHSHVYWYRQLPEEGLKFMVYLQKENIIDESGMPKERFSAEFPKEGPSILRIQQVVRGDSAAYFCASSPPNRGVNEQFFGPGTRLTVL.

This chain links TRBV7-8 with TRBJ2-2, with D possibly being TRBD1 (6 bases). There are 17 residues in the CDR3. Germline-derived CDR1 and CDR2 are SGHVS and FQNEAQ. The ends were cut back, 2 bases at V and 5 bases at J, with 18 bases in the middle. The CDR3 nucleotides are TGTGCCAGCAGCTTACGAGAGGGGACAAGGGGAACCGGGGAGCTGTTTTTT. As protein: CASSLREGTRGTGELFF.

CDR3 DNA: TGTGCCAGCAGTCGGACAGGGGGCTCCTACAATGAGCAGTTCTTC. Encoded protein: CASSRTGGSYNEQFF. The genes are TRBV9 and TRBJ2-1; 10 nucleotides agree with TRBD1. The germline gives CDR1 SGDLS, CDR2 YYNGEE. V shed 5 bases, J shed 0 bases, and the junction held 2 bases outside the gene matches. The CDR3 contains 15 residues.

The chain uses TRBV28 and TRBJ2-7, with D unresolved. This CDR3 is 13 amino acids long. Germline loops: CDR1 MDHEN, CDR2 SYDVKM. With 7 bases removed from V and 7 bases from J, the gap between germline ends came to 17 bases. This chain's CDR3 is CASTKGGFMEQYF. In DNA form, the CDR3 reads TGTGCCAGCACCAAGGGTGGCTTTATGGAGCAGTACTTC.

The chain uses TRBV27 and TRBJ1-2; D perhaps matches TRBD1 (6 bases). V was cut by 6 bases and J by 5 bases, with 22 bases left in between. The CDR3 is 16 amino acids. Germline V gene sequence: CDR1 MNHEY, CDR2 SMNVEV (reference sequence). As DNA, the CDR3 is TGTGCCAGCAGAAGAACCCGCAAAGGACAGCCGTATGGCTACACCTTC. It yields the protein CASRRTRKGQPYGYTF.

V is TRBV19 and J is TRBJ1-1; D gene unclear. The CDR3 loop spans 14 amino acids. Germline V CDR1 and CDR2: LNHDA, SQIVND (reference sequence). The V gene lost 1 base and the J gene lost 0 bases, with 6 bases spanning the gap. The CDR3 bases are TGTGCCAGTAGTATAGGGGGAATGAACACTGAAGCTTTCTTT. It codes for CASSIGGMNTEAFF.

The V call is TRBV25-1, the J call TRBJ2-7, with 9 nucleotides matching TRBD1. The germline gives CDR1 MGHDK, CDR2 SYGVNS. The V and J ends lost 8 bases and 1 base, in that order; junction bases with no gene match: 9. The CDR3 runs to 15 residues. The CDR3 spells CASAGTGPSSYEQYF. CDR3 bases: TGTGCCAGCGCCGGGACAGGGCCCTCTTCCTACGAGCAGTACTTC.

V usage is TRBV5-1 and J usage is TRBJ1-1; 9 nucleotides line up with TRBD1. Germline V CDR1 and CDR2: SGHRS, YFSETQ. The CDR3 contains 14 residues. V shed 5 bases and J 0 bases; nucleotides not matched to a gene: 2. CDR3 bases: TGCGCCAGCAGTCGGGACAGGGTGAACACTGAAGCTTTCTTT. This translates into CASSRDRVNTEAFF.